This entry describes one TCR beta chain. Its antigen remains unidentified. The data belong to a study of tumor-infiltrating lymphocytes in localized non-small cell lung cancer. Germline V gene lookup returns CDR1 LNHDA and CDR2 SQIVND (reference sequence). The CDR3 covers 14 residues. Trimming took 11 bases from V and 0 from J, leaving 14 bases between them. Findings and caveats of the study: Different pieces of the same tissue went to different assays, confounding technical variation with intratumor heterogeneity. Not all patients were TCR sequenced, owing to tissue quantity.

Here immunoSEQ multiplex PCR was the method, and the copy in TCRdb shows in-frame clones only, minus some. The sample comprises around 12,000 clones, 70% to 90% of which are singletons, and less than 9% rests with the top ten. Sequencing input: uninvolved lung tissue not adjacent to the tumor. The chain uses TRBV19 and TRBJ2-1; tentative D call: TRBD2 (6 bases). This receptor was identified in a human donor with non-small cell lung cancer. The CDR3 loop reads CASTWDFSYNEQFF. The CDR3 DNA is TGTGCCTCAACCTGGGACTTCTCCTACAATGAGCAGTTCTTC.